These T cell receptor beta chains were read from a single sample in a study of blood T cell repertoires in COVID-19. TCRdb's table, derived via immunoSEQ multiplex PCR, lists solely in-frame clones and lacks some. The sample includes fewer than 150,000 clones, roughly 71% of them seen just once. Sequences were obtained from peripheral blood. The receptors were gathered from a man older than 75 with acute or convalescent COVID-19. CDR3s include the opening cysteine and the closing phenylalanine or tryptophan. The D gene is left open where the match is weak. Expanded clones get a size class; other rows say once, few or many, or leave the size out.

>NA|14|TRBJ1-2|TRBV18|NA
CASSPLGGLDGYTF
TGTGCCAGCTCACCACTGGGAGGGTTGGATGGCTACACCTTC
>NA|14|TRBJ2-3|TRBV18|TRBD1
CASSTGQTTDTQYF
TGTGCCAGCTCAACGGGACAGACCACAGATACGCAGTATTTT
>NA|15|TRBJ1-5|TRBV28|TRBD1
CASSPGTGAIQPQHF
TGTGCCAGCAGTCCTGGGACAGGGGCGATTCAGCCCCAGCATTTT
>many|14|TRBJ1-4|TRBV5-1|NA
CASSPTGFNEKLFF
TGCGCCAGCAGCCCCACAGGGTTTAATGAAAAACTGTTTTTT
>NA|13|TRBJ1-2|TRBV5-1|NA
CASSFDSNYGYTF
TGCGCCAGCAGCTTCGACAGTAACTATGGCTACACCTTC
>NA|15|TRBJ1-4|TRBV4-1|TRBD1
CAPVRKGQENEKLFF
TGCGCCCCTGTTCGCAAGGGACAGGAAAATGAAAAACTGTTTTTT
>NA|19|TRBJ2-3|TRBV5-6|NA
CASSLVGRIPDRDTDTQYF
TGTGCCAGCAGCTTGGTAGGGAGGATTCCAGACAGGGACACAGATACGCAGTATTTT
>NA|13|TRBJ1-2|TRBV12-3/TRBV12-4|NA
CASSFWGVGGYTF
TGTGCCAGCAGTTTCTGGGGCGTGGGGGGCTACACCTTC
>NA|16|TRBJ2-7|TRBV18|NA
CASSPRQLGPSGEQYF
TGTGCCAGCTCACCACGGCAGCTTGGCCCCTCAGGGGAGCAGTACTTC
>NA|14|TRBJ2-3|TRBV7-8|NA
CASSQGGEEDTQYF
TGTGCCAGCAGCCAGGGGGGGGAGGAAGATACGCAGTATTTT
>NA|14|TRBJ2-3|TRBV5-1|TRBD1
CASTRQGGTDTQYF
TGCGCCAGCACCCGACAGGGGGGGACAGATACGCAGTATTTT
>once|15|TRBJ1-1|TRBV4-2|TRBD1
CASSQLTGGHAEAFF
TGTGCCAGCAGCCAACTTACAGGGGGGCACGCTGAAGCTTTCTTT
>NA|13|TRBJ1-5|TRBV18|NA
CASSPRNGQPQHF
TGTGCCAGCTCACCCAGGAATGGGCAGCCCCAGCATTTT
>few|14|TRBJ2-1|TRBV11-2|TRBD2
CASSLSGGAEEQFF
TGTGCCAGCAGCTTATCCGGGGGGGCAGAAGAGCAGTTCTTC
>NA|15|TRBJ1-5|TRBV28|NA
CASSLVAFRDQPQHF
TGTGCCAGCAGTTTAGTCGCTTTCAGGGATCAGCCCCAGCATTTT
>NA|16|TRBJ1-1|TRBV10-3|TRBD1
CAISGPYRGYGTEAFF
TGTGCCATCAGTGGACCGTACAGGGGATATGGCACTGAAGCTTTCTTT
>NA|15|TRBJ2-1|TRBV14|TRBD1
CASSQGRPGTGQKFF
TGTGCCAGCAGTCAAGGACGGCCCGGGACAGGGCAAAAGTTCTTC
>NA|16|TRBJ2-1|TRBV4-2|NA
CASSQEMGGSYNEQFF
TGTGCCAGCAGCCAAGAAATGGGGGGCTCCTACAATGAGCAGTTCTTC
>NA|15|TRBJ2-1|TRBV7-7|NA
CASSFGESSYNEQFF
TGTGCCAGCAGTTTCGGGGAGAGCTCCTACAATGAGCAGTTCTTC
>NA|15|TRBJ2-7|TRBV5-8|NA
CASSLMGRGFYEQYF
TGTGCCAGCAGCTTGATGGGCAGGGGCTTTTACGAGCAGTACTTC
>NA|14|TRBJ1-4|TRBV5-6|NA
CASSLGGESEKLFF
TGTGCCAGCAGCTTGGGGGGAGAAAGTGAAAAACTGTTTTTT
>NA|16|TRBJ1-5|TRBV6-2/TRBV6-3|NA
CASSRNAGSRNQPQHF
TGTGCCAGCAGCCGAAATGCAGGGTCTCGCAATCAGCCCCAGCATTTT
>NA|15|TRBJ1-5|TRBV6-5|NA
CASKSGPGGNQPQHF
TGTGCCAGCAAATCCGGGCCGGGGGGCAATCAGCCCCAGCATTTT
>NA|16|TRBJ1-5|TRBV28|TRBD1
CASRHATGGGNQPQHF
TGTGCCAGCAGACATGCGACAGGGGGCGGCAATCAGCCCCAGCATTTT
>NA|13|TRBJ2-3|TRBV7-9|NA
CASFGPRTDTQYF
TGTGCCAGCTTTGGTCCGAGGACAGATACGCAGTATTTT
>few|12|TRBJ2-7|TRBV28|NA
CASSLSPYEQYF
TGTGCCAGCAGTTTAAGCCCCTACGAGCAGTACTTC
>NA|13|TRBJ2-7|TRBV12-3/TRBV12-4|TRBD1
CASSFQNRGEQYF
TGTGCCAGCAGTTTCCAAAACAGGGGTGAGCAGTACTTC